This TCR beta chain was profiled in a study of blood T cell repertoires in COVID-19. Background on the study: Spain, Italy and the United States supplied samples that represented acute and convalescent COVID-19.

This clone turned up a few times. Study processing details: Reference gene primer amplification yielded estimated nucleated cell counts. Profiled with immunoSEQ multiplex PCR; TCRdb holds only in-frame clones, not every one. V and J calls and clone size come straight from that table; D and trimming were deduced from the DNA. This sample has hundreds of thousands of clones, with 70% to 90% found just once. The clonotype comes from a man aged 35-49 years who had recovered from COVID-19. Sequenced input: PBMCs or T cells enriched from blood (not recorded which).

The CDR3 here is CASSQDPGVSGELFF. In DNA form, the CDR3 reads TGCGCCAGCAGCCAAGACCCTGGAGTGAGCGGGGAGCTGTTTTTT. This chain links TRBV4-3 with TRBJ2-2; D gene ambiguous. V gave up 0 bases and J gave up 7 bases, with 12 bases separating them. CDR3 length: 15 amino acids. Germline lookup yields CDR1 LGHNA and CDR2 YSLEER.